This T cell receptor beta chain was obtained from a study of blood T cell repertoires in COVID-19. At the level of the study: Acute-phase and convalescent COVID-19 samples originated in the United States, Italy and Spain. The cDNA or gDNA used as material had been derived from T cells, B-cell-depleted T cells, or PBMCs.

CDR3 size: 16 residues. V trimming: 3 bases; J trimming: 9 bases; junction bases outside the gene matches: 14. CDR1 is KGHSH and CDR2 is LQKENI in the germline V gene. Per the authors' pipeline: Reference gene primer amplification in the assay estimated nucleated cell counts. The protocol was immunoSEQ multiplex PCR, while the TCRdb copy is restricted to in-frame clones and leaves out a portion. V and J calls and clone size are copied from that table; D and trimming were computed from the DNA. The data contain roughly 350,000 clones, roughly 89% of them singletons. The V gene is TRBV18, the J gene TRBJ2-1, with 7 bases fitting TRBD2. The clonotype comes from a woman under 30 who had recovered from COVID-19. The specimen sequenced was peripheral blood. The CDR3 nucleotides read TGTGCCAGCTCACCCCTCGGAGCGGGGATGGGGGGTGAGCAGTTCTTC. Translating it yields CASSPLGAGMGGEQFF.